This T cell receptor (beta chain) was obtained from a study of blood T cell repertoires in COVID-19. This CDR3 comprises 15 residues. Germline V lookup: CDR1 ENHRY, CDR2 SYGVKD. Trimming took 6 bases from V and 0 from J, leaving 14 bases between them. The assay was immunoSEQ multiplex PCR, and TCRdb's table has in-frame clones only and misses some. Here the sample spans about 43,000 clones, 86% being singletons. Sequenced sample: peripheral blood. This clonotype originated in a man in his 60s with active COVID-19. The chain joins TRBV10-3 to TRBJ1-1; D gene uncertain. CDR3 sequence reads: CAISEGVGVNTEAFF. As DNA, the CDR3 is TGTGCCATCAGCGAGGGCGTGGGAGTGAACACTGAAGCTTTCTTT.